This entry features one T cell receptor beta chain sequence. Its target is not known. The data originate from a study of T cells in Graves' hyperthyroidism and ophthalmopathy. Study conclusions and caveats: Most thyroid-expanded clonotypes above 0.001 were also found in blood. Model-based prediction identified ophthalmopathy a median around 6.5 months prior to its onset.

Amplified TCR beta CDR3 regions came from RNA transcripts. Initially, a first-round RT-PCR of the TCR CDR3 employed the HTBI primer set. TCRdb reanalysed the multiplex PCR reads using MiXCR and keeps one entry per CDR3 protein. The table records 660,000 or so distinct CDR3 sequences, approximately 42% of them present only once. Exclusions: uncontrolled infection, other autoimmune disease, pregnancy, lactation. Clinical symptoms, serum thyroxine, TRAb, thyroid ultrasound and orbital computed tomography informed diagnoses. V was trimmed by 5 bases and J by 1 base, leaving 14 bases between them. This CDR3 is built from 16 residues. Germline assignment: CDR1 SEHNR and CDR2 FQNEAQ (reference sequence).

Input material: peripheral blood or thyroid tissue (not recorded which). The rearrangement joins TRBV7-9 to TRBJ1-4, with D tentatively TRBD1 (6 bases). The receptor was derived from an adult man with Graves' disease, either hyperthyroidism or ophthalmopathy (not recorded which). The CDR3 coding sequence is TGTGCCAGCAGCCCCTCGGGGGGCGGAACTAATGAAAAACTGTTTTTT. Translating gives CASSPSGGGTNEKLFF.